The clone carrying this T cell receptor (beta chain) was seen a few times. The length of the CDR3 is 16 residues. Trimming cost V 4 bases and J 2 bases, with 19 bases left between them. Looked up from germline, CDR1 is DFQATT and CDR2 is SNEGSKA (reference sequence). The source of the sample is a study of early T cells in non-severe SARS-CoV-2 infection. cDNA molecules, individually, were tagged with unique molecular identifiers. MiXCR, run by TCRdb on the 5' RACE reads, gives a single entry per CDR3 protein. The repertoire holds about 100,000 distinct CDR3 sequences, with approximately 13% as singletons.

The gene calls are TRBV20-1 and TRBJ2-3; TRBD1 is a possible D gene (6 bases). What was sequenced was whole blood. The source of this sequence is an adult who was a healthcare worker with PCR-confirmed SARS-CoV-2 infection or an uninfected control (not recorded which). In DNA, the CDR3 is TGCAGTGCTACCCCCCCCCGGACAGAAAACACAGATACGCAGTATTTT. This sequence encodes CSATPPRTENTDTQYF.